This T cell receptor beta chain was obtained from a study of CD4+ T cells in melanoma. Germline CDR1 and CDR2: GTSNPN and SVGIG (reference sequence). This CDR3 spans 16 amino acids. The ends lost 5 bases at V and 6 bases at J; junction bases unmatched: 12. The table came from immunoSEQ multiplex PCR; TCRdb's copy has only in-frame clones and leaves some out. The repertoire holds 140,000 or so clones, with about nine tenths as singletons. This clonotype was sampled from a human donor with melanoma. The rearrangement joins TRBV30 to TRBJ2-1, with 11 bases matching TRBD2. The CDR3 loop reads CAWRRLAGGPANEQFF. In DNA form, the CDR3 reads TGTGCCTGGCGCCGTTTAGCGGGGGGGCCCGCCAATGAGCAGTTCTTC.